This T cell receptor (beta chain) stems from a study of T cell responses to AZD1222 COVID-19 vaccine. Overall study: Combined were second doses at about 4 or about 12 weeks. General study points: The study found vaccine-associated CD4 TCRs spanning spike, dominant at 160-218 and 743-854. After two AZD1222 doses, spike-specific TCR breadth and depth rose versus day 0. Females outnumbered males among donors, who were mostly white British; clonal diversity was possibly underestimated.

As regards this clone: Antigen: not known.

Libraries were prepared by immunoSEQ multiplex PCR; TCRdb keeps only in-frame clonotypes and omits some of them. The profile shows some 140,000 clones, around 90% of them singletons. The CDR3 runs to 15 residues. V lost 0 bases, J lost 4 bases, and 2 bases stayed unmatched. Germline values: CDR1 LGHNA, CDR2 YSLEER. Sequences were derived from peripheral blood, sampled on day 0 of AZD1222 vaccination. The clonotype originates from an adult in good health. The chain combines TRBV4-3 with TRBJ2-1, with TRBD1 matching 8 bases. The CDR3 sequence: CASSQEWTGYNEQFF. CDR3 DNA sequence: TGCGCCAGCAGCCAAGAATGGACAGGGTACAATGAGCAGTTCTTC.